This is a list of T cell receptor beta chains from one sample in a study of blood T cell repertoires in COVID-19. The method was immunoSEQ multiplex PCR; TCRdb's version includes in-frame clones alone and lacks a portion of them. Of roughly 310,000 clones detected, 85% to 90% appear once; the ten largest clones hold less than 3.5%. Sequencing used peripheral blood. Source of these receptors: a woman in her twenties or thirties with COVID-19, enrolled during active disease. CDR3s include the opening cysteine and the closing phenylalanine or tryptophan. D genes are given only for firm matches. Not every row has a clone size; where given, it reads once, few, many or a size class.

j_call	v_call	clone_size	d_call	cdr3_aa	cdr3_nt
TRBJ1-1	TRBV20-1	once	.	CSASSQGNTEAFF	TGCAGTGCTAGTAGCCAGGGGAACACTGAAGCTTTCTTT
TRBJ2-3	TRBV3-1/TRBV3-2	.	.	CASSQNNRRSPQRGDTQYF	TGTGCCAGCAGCCAAAATAACAGGCGTTCCCCCCAAAGGGGAGATACGCAGTATTTT
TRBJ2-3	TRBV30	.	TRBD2	CAWMRRGTSGRATDTQYF	TGTGCCTGGATGAGGAGGGGGACTAGCGGGAGGGCAACAGATACGCAGTATTTT
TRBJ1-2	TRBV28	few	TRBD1	CASSFLYLTGGRGGYTF	TGTGCCAGCAGTTTCCTCTACCTAACAGGGGGCCGAGGGGGCTACACCTTC
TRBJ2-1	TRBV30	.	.	CAWSARTMGYNEQFF	TGTGCCTGGAGCGCCCGGACTATGGGCTACAATGAGCAGTTCTTC
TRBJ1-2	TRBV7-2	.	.	CASSYTVGGNYGYTF	TGTGCCAGCAGCTATACCGTCGGGGGTAACTATGGCTACACCTTC
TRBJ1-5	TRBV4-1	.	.	CASSQGEAENQPQHF	TGCGCCAGCAGCCAAGGTGAGGCAGAGAATCAGCCCCAGCATTTT
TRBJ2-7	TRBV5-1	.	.	CASSLELHEQYF	TGCGCCAGCAGCTTGGAGCTCCACGAGCAGTACTTC
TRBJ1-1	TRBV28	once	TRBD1	CASSPGTAEAEAFF	TGTGCCAGCAGTCCTGGGACAGCCGAGGCTGAAGCTTTCTTT
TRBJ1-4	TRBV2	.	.	CASSTGGGYEKLFF	TGTGCCAGCAGTACCGGGGGGGGGTATGAAAAACTGTTTTTT
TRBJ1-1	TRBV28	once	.	CASTGSGTEAFF	TGTGCCAGTACCGGGAGCGGCACTGAAGCTTTCTTT
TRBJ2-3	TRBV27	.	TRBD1	CASSPRQGFDTQYF	TGTGCCAGCAGTCCCCGACAGGGGTTTGATACGCAGTATTTT
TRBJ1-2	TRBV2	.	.	CASRIGRVGYTF	TGTGCCAGCAGGATAGGGAGGGTCGGCTACACCTTC
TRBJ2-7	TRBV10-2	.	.	CASKDPGDEQYF	TGCGCCAGCAAGGACCCCGGGGACGAGCAGTACTTC
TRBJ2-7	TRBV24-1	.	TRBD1	CATSERLNRGHPYEQYF	TGTGCCACCAGTGAGCGCCTGAACAGGGGGCACCCCTACGAGCAGTACTTC
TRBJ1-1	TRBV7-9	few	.	CASSLVASNTEAFF	TGTGCCAGCAGCTTAGTGGCTTCCAACACTGAAGCTTTCTTT
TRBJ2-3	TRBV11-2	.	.	CASSLTGSRAKDTQYF	TGTGCCAGCAGCTTAACGGGGTCGAGGGCGAAAGATACGCAGTATTTT
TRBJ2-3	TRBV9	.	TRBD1	CASSADNGQGAVRTDTQYF	TGTGCCAGCAGCGCAGACAACGGACAGGGGGCTGTTAGGACAGATACGCAGTATTTT
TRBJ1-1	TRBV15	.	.	CATSRDFQNTEAFF	TGTGCCACCAGCAGAGATTTTCAGAACACTGAAGCTTTCTTT
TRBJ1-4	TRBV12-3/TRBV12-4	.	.	CASSSMREKLFF	TGTGCCAGCAGTTCCATGAGGGAAAAACTGTTTTTT
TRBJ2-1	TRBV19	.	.	CASSIQGSIDEQFF	TGTGCCAGTAGTATCCAGGGCTCAATCGATGAGCAGTTCTTC
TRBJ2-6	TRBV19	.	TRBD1	CASSTRTGTTSGANVLTF	TGTGCCAGTAGTACCCGGACAGGGACCACCTCTGGGGCCAACGTCCTGACTTTC
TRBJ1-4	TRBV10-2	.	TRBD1	CASSDGTANEKLFF	TGCGCCAGCAGTGACGGGACAGCGAATGAAAAACTGTTTTTT
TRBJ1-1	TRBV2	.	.	CASSEGGFGENTEAFF	TGTGCCAGCAGTGAGGGAGGTTTCGGAGAGAACACTGAAGCTTTCTTT
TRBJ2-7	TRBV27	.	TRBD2	CASSLSVGTTTYEQYF	TGTGCCAGCAGTTTATCAGTCGGGACTACTACCTACGAGCAGTACTTC
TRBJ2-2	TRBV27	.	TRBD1	CASSSTGGSTGELFF	TGTGCCAGCAGTTCGACAGGGGGAAGCACCGGGGAGCTGTTTTTT
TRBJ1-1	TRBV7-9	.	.	CASSREGGTEAFF	TGTGCCAGCAGCCGAGAAGGGGGCACTGAAGCTTTCTTT
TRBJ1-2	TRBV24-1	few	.	CATSDPRRGSGYTF	TGTGCCACCAGTGATCCCCGACGGGGGTCTGGCTACACCTTC
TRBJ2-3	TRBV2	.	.	CASRVGLSTDTQYF	TGTGCCAGCAGAGTCGGACTGAGCACAGATACGCAGTATTTT
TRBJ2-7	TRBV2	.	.	CASSLRSAYEQYF	TGTGCCAGCAGTTTGCGTTCCGCCTACGAGCAGTACTTC
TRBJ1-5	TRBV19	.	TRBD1	CASSMGRQGSHQPQHF	TGTGCCAGTAGTATGGGGCGACAGGGTAGCCATCAGCCCCAGCATTTT
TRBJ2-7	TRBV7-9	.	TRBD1	CASSSGTGGNEQYF	TGTGCCAGCAGCTCCGGGACAGGGGGCAACGAGCAGTACTTC
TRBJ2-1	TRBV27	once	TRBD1	CASSPPRGRTSYNEQFF	TGTGCCAGCAGTCCCCCCAGGGGGCGAACGTCCTACAATGAGCAGTTCTTC
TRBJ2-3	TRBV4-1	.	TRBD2	CASRPGLRTDTQYF	TGCGCCAGCAGGCCGGGACTACGAACAGATACGCAGTATTTT
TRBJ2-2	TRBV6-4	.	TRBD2	CASSAYGGRLNTGELFF	TGTGCCAGCAGTGCGTATGGCGGGAGGCTAAACACCGGGGAGCTGTTTTTT
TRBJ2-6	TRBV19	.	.	CASRDIPGQHSGANVLTF	TGTGCCAGTAGGGATATTCCGGGACAACACTCTGGGGCCAACGTCCTGACTTTC
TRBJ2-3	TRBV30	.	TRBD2	CVGTSGRVRDTQYF	TGTGTAGGGACTAGCGGGAGGGTCCGGGATACGCAGTATTTT
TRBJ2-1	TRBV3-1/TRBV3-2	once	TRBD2	CASSLLAGGVDEQFF	TGTGCCAGCAGCCTACTAGCGGGAGGGGTTGATGAGCAGTTCTTC
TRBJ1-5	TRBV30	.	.	CAAHHTGSNQPQHF	TGTGCCGCTCACCATACAGGGTCAAATCAGCCCCAGCATTTT
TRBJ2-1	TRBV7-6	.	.	CASSSGPTGSEQFF	TGTGCCAGCAGCTCGGGGCCCACAGGGAGCGAGCAGTTCTTC
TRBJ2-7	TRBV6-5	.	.	CASSYGQDSYEQYF	TGTGCCAGCAGTTACGGCCAGGATTCCTACGAGCAGTACTTC
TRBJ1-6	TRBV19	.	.	CASSIGGSGDSPLHF	TGTGCCAGTAGTATTGGGGGTTCGGGGGATTCACCCCTCCACTTT
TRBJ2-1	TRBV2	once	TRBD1	CASSERDRTNNEQFF	TGTGCCAGCAGTGAAAGGGACAGGACCAACAATGAGCAGTTCTTC
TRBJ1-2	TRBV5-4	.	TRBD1	CASSLRDRVLYGYTF	TGTGCCAGCAGCCTCCGGGACAGGGTATTATATGGCTACACCTTC
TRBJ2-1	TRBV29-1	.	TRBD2	CSVLREIYNEQFF	TGCAGCGTTTTGCGGGAGATTTACAATGAGCAGTTCTTC
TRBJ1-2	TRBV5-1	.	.	CASSPEKNNYGYTF	TGCGCCAGCAGCCCGGAGAAGAATAACTATGGCTACACCTTC
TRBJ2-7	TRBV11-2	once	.	CASSWFSSYEQYF	TGTGCCAGCAGCTGGTTTAGCTCCTACGAGCAGTACTTC
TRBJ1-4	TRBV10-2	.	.	CASSHNDDREKLFF	TGCGCCAGCAGTCACAATGATGACAGGGAAAAACTGTTTTTT
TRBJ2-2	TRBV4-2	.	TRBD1	CASSQVVQGRTGELFF	TGTGCCAGCAGCCAAGTTGTACAGGGGAGAACCGGGGAGCTGTTTTTT
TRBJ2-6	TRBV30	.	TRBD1	CAWSGPYRGSPGANVLTF	TGTGCCTGGAGTGGACCCTACAGGGGTTCACCTGGGGCCAACGTCCTGACTTTC
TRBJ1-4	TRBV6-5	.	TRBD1	CASSVDRGREKLFF	TGTGCCAGCAGCGTAGACAGGGGGCGAGAAAAACTGTTTTTT
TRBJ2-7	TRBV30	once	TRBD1	CAWSSGGYYEQYF	TGTGCCTGGAGTTCAGGGGGTTACTACGAGCAGTACTTC
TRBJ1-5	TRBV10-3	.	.	CAISATANQPQHF	TGTGCCATCAGCGCGACAGCTAATCAGCCCCAGCATTTT
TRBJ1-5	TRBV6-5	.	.	CASSPGYDGNQPQHF	TGTGCCAGCAGCCCAGGCTACGATGGCAATCAGCCCCAGCATTTT
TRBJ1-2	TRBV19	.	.	CASSAGVSGNYGYTF	TGTGCCAGTAGTGCTGGGGTTAGCGGTAACTATGGCTACACCTTC
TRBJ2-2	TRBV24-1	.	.	CATSDFGQIPGELFF	TGTGCCACCAGTGATTTTGGCCAGATCCCCGGGGAGCTGTTTTTT
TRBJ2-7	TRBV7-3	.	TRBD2	CASSLRTSGRAGEQYF	TGTGCCAGCAGCCTGCGGACTAGCGGGAGGGCCGGTGAGCAGTACTTC
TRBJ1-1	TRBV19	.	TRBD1	CASRPFLTGAPMNTEAFF	TGTGCCAGTAGACCCTTTCTAACAGGGGCTCCAATGAACACTGAAGCTTTCTTT